One sample yielded the 5 T cell receptor beta chains listed below, sequenced in a study of CD8 T cells in ankylosing spondylitis (TCRdb year 2017). Their target antigens are unknown. Here is what the overall study found, with its caveats: Blood from ankylosing spondylitis patients appeared to be characterized by a TCR beta motif made up of about 8 highly homologous amino acid variants.

Receptors were amplified or captured by 5' RACE. Data came from an Illumina HiSeq 2500. The raw public reads went through TCRdb reprocessing: fastp at Q25, MiXCR clone calling, in-frame beta chains kept. For every CDR3 protein sequence, its rows merge into one entry that carries the most common genes and DNA. The sample data list about 440,000 distinct CDR3 sequences, and 17% of these were observed just once. The ten largest make up 1% of the sample. Sequencing was performed on blood, either unsorted or a sorted T cell fraction (not recorded which). Receptors were obtained from a male donor with ankylosing spondylitis.

V usage is TRBV30 and J usage is TRBJ2-3; 12 nucleotides line up with TRBD1. Germline CDR1 is GTSNPN and CDR2 is SVGIG (reference sequence). The CDR3 runs to 17 residues. V trimming: 1 base; J trimming: 6 bases; junction bases outside the gene matches: 11. Here the CDR3 reads CAWSAGQGATVVDTQYF. The CDR3 DNA is TGTGCCTGGAGTGCGGGACAGGGGGCTACCGTCGTCGATACGCAGTATTTT.

Notes on this clonotype: This is likely a read error, given that the CDR3 carries no conserved phenylalanine or tryptophan at its end. The genes are TRBV18 and TRBJ1-5, with D hard to call. Looked up from germline, CDR1 is KGHSH and CDR2 is LQKENI. The CDR3 consists of 15 residues. The V end was cut by 3 bases, the J end by 4 bases, with 13 bases between. The CDR3 bases are TGTGCCAGCTCACCCCGAACCGCAGTTAATCAGCCCCAGCATTCT. Its protein is CASSPRTAVNQPQHS.

The table lists this clonotype with a few counts. The chain carries TRBV5-1 and TRBJ2-1; D uncertain. V was pared by 0 bases and J by 6 bases, with 13 bases between. The germline V gene encodes CDR1 SGHRS and CDR2 YFSETQ. This CDR3 contains 15 residues. The CDR3, as DNA: TGCGCCAGCAGCTTGGGAGCCGGCCCCTCCAATGAGCAGTTCTTC. It translates to CASSLGAGPSNEQFF.

The sample holds a few counts of this clonotype. This CDR3 reads CASSVTPGLAGTDTQYF. Written as DNA, the CDR3 is TGCGCCAGCAGCGTAACTCCGGGACTAGCGGGCACAGATACGCAGTATTTT. The V and J genes are TRBV5-1 and TRBJ2-3, with 11 bases aligning to TRBD2. The CDR3 length is 17 residues. Germline CDR1 and CDR2: SGHRS and YFSETQ. Losses at the gene ends were 4 bases for V and 1 base for J; bases not matched to a gene: 8.

The V and J genes are TRBV15 and TRBJ1-5; a possible D gene is TRBD1 (5 bases). Trimming took 1 base from V and 6 from J, leaving 10 bases between them. CDR1 and CDR2 (germline): LNHNV, YYDKDF (reference sequence). This CDR3 is built from 14 residues. This CDR3 reads CATSRGRQGQPQHF. CDR3 nucleotide sequence: TGTGCCACCAGCAGAGGCCGTCAGGGTCAGCCCCAGCATTTT. Filled out from reference TRBV15 and TRBJ1-5, the complete variable domain reads DAMVIQNPRYQVTQFGKPVTLSCSQTLNHNVMYWYQQKSSQAPKLLFHYYDKDFNNEADTPDNFQSRRPNTSFCFLDIRSPGLGDTAMYLCATSRGRQGQPQHFGDGTRLSIL.